Following are 2 T cell receptor beta chains from one sample sequenced in a study of beta chain features in type 1 diabetes. The entirety of the isolated RNA underwent reverse transcription, so expressed TCRB transcripts were sequenced. Sequencing used immunoSEQ multiplex PCR; TCRdb keeps in-frame clones, though not all of them. The sample lists 600,000 to 650,000 clones; roughly 16% were seen once. The source material was naive CD4+ T cells from blood. Receptors were obtained from a man between 18 and 29 years old in good health.

The rearrangement joins TRBV7-2 to TRBJ1-2; 10 bases match TRBD1. The germline V gene has CDR1 SGHTA and CDR2 FQGNSA. V was clipped by 5 bases and J by 7 bases; unmatched bases: 13. This CDR3 region has 16 residues. Here the CDR3 DNA reads TGTGCCAGCAGCCCCTTGTGGGGACAGGGGATTGGTGGCTACACCTTC. This codes for CASSPLWGQGIGGYTF.

The V call is TRBV4-2, the J call TRBJ2-5, with D perhaps matching TRBD2 (5 bases). The germline V gene encodes CDR1 LGHNA and CDR2 YNFKEQ. This CDR3 is 17 amino acids long. Trimming removed 0 bases at V and 5 bases at J, with 19 bases between. This chain's CDR3 is CASSQESRGSGLETQYF. CDR3 DNA sequence: TGTGCCAGCAGCCAAGAATCGAGAGGGTCCGGTTTGGAGACCCAGTACTTC.